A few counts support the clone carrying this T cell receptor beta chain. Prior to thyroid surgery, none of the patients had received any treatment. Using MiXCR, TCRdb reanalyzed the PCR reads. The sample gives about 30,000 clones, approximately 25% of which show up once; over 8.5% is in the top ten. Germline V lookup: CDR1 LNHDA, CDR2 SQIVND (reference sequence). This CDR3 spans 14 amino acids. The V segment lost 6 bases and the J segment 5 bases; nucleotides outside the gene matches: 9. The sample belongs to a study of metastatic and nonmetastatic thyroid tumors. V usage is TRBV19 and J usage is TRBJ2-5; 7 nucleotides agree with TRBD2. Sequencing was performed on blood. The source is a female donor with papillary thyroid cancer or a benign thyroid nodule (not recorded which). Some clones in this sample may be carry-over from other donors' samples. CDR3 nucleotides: TGTGCCAGTAGGATCCGGCAGGGAGGGGAGACCCAGTACTTC. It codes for CASRIRQGGETQYF.